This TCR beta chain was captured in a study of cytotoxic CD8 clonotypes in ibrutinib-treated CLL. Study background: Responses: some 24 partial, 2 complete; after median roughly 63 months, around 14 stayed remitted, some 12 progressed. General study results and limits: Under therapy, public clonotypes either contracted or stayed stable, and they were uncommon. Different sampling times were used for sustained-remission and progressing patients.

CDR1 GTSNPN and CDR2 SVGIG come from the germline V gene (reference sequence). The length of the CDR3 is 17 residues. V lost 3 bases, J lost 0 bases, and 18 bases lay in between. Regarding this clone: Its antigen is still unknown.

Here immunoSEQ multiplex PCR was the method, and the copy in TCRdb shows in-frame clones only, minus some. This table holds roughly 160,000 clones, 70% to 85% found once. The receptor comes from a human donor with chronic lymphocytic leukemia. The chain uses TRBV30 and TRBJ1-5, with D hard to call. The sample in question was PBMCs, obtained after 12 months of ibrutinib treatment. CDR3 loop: CAWRPSRGPHSNQPQHF. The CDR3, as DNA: TGTGCCTGGAGACCCAGCCGGGGTCCCCATAGCAATCAGCCCCAGCATTTT. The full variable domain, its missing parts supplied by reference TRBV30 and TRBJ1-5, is SQTIHQWPATLVQPVGSPLSLECTVEGTSNPNLYWYRQAAGRGLQLLFYSVGIGQISSEVPQNLSASRPQDRQFILSSKKLLLSDSGFYLCAWRPSRGPHSNQPQHFGDGTRLSIL.